The 20 T cell receptor beta chains in this list originate from one sample, sequenced in a study of T cell repertoires in cytomegalovirus infection. TCRdb ran MiXCR on the reads and lists one entry per CDR3 protein. The sample consists of roughly 120,000 distinct CDR3 sequences, less than 30% of them appearing once. No antigen has been assigned to these receptors. This specimen was CD8+ T cells from cultured PBMCs, taken from culture after CMV antigen stimulation. These receptors came from a human donor in good health (CMV status not recorded). Some clones in this sample may be carry-over from other donors' samples.

This clonotype has ten or more counts. In DNA form, the CDR3 reads TGTGCCAGCAGCTTTACTGTGGGGTCAAATGAGCAGTTCTTC. This encodes CASSFTVGSNEQFF. This chain joins TRBV7-2 and TRBJ2-1; no reliable D call. V was trimmed by 3 bases and J by 7 bases, leaving 13 bases between them. Germline V gives CDR1 SGHTA, CDR2 FQGNSA. This CDR3 comprises 14 residues.

The J gene is TRBJ2-1, the V gene TRBV19, with 11 bases identical to TRBD2. CDR1 and CDR2 from the germline V gene are LNHDA and SQIVND (reference sequence). The V segment lost 4 bases and the J segment 7 bases; nucleotides outside the gene matches: 12. CDR3 size: 17 residues. The CDR3 nucleotides are TGTGCCAGTAGTAGCACTAGCGGGGGAGCTTTGGGGAATGAGCAGTTCTTC. Translated: CASSSTSGGALGNEQFF.

This clonotype turned up a few times. The chain joins TRBV7-6 to TRBJ2-3, with TRBD2 matching over 12 bases. With 5 bases clipped from V and 2 bases from J, the junction kept 11 bases outside the gene matches. The length of the CDR3 is 18 residues. Germline CDR1 reads SGHVS; CDR2 reads FNYEAQ. For the CDR3, the DNA is TGTGCCAGCAGCAACCCAATCCTAGCGGGGGGGTTCACAGATACGCAGTATTTT. It encodes CASSNPILAGGFTDTQYF. Complete variable domain (other parts from reference TRBV7-6 and TRBJ2-3): GAGVSQSPRYKVTKRGQDVALRCDPISGHVSLYWYRQALGQGPEFLTYFNYEAQQDKSGLPNDRFSAERPEGSISTLTIQRTEQRDSAMYRCASSNPILAGGFTDTQYFGPGTRLTVL.

The chain employs TRBV27 and TRBJ1-1, with no clear D. The CDR3 is 13 amino acids. Looked up from germline, CDR1 is MNHEY and CDR2 is SMNVEV (reference sequence). V was clipped by 6 bases and J by 3 bases, with 11 bases between them. The CDR3 coding sequence is TGTGCCAGCAGAGGAGGGAGGGACACTGAAGCTTTCTTT. It codes for CASRGGRDTEAFF.

This clonotype was found a few times. This chain's CDR3 is CASRRERVSTGELFF. The CDR3 DNA reads as TGTGCCAGCCGAAGGGAGCGGGTCAGCACCGGGGAGCTGTTTTTT. The genes are TRBV12-3 or TRBV12-4 and TRBJ2-2, with D possibly matching TRBD2 (6 bases). This CDR3 comprises 15 residues. V dropped 8 bases and J dropped 4 bases, with 17 bases sitting between them.

The chain combines TRBV7-6 with TRBJ1-5; TRBD1 aligns across 8 bases. CDR3 size: 15 residues. The V gene end was trimmed by 1 base and the J gene end by 6 bases; junction bases not matched to a gene: 5. Per the germline V gene, CDR1 is SGHVS and CDR2 is FNYEAQ. Written as DNA, the CDR3 is TGTGCCAGCAGCTTAGACCAGGGGGCGAGTCAGCCCCAGCATTTT. The encoded protein is CASSLDQGASQPQHF. Full variable domain (rest looked up from reference TRBV7-6 and TRBJ1-5): GAGVSQSPRYKVTKRGQDVALRCDPISGHVSLYWYRQALGQGPEFLTYFNYEAQQDKSGLPNDRFSAERPEGSISTLTIQRTEQRDSAMYRCASSLDQGASQPQHFGDGTRLSIL.

This clonotype was picked up many times. V is TRBV7-8 and J is TRBJ2-5, with 9 nucleotides matching TRBD2. Germline loops: CDR1 SGHVS, CDR2 FQNEAQ. V lost 0 bases and J lost 4; bases outside the gene matches: 6. The CDR3 has 16 amino acids. Written as DNA, the CDR3 is TGTGCCAGCAGCTTAGCGCCAGCGGGGGGCAGAGAGACCCAGTACTTC. Amino acids: CASSLAPAGGRETQYF.

This clonotype was detected ten times or more. This chain's CDR3 is CASRAGWGAEAFF. In nucleotides, the CDR3 is TGTGCCAGCAGGGCCGGTTGGGGGGCTGAAGCTTTCTTT. The rearrangement links TRBV12-3 or TRBV12-4 to TRBJ1-1, with D tentatively TRBD1 (5 bases). This CDR3 comprises 13 residues. Between the trimmed V and J ends, which lost 6 bases and 6 bases, there was a span of 14 bases.

This clonotype was observed a handful of times. The chain recombines TRBV4-1 with TRBJ2-7; 7 nucleotides line up with TRBD1. Per germline, CDR1 MGHRA and CDR2 YSYEKL. The ends lost 1 base at V and 2 bases at J; junction bases unmatched: 8. The CDR3 is made up of 16 amino acids. This chain's CDR3 is CASSQGADRVTYEQYF. The CDR3 DNA follows: TGCGCCAGCAGCCAAGGGGCCGACAGGGTAACCTACGAGCAGTACTTC.

This clonotype was seen a handful of times. This chain joins TRBV10-3 and TRBJ1-5, with D possibly matching TRBD1 (6 bases). This CDR3 comprises 14 residues. Germline V gives CDR1 ENHRY, CDR2 SYGVKD. V was pared by 10 bases and J by 0 bases, with 13 bases between. Here the CDR3 DNA reads TGTGCCACAACGACAGGACATAGCAATCAGCCCCAGCATTTT. Its translation: CATTTGHSNQPQHF.

V gene TRBV2 combines with J gene TRBJ1-2, with D possibly matching TRBD1 (6 bases). Germline CDR1 and CDR2: SNHLY and FYNNEI. V was cut by 6 bases and J by 12 bases, with 17 bases left in between. This CDR3 region has 12 residues. The CDR3 spells CASSPGGHFHTF. CDR3 nucleotide sequence: TGTGCCAGCAGCCCTGGGGGCCACTTTCACACCTTC.

The DNA for the CDR3 is TGCAGTGGGGGACAGGGGGAAGGGTACGAGCAGTACTTC. This encodes CSGGQGEGYEQYF. The chain couples TRBV20-1 to TRBJ2-7, with TRBD1 matching 11 bases. Germline V gives CDR1 DFQATT, CDR2 SNEGSKA (reference sequence). CDR3 length: 13 amino acids. The junction had 6 bases not matched to a gene; V was cut back by 7 bases and J by 4 bases.

This chain joins TRBV12-3 or TRBV12-4 and TRBJ2-6; D assignment may be TRBD1 or TRBD2 (5 bases each). Trimming removed 5 bases from V and 2 bases from J, with 16 bases in between. This CDR3 is 17 amino acids long. For the CDR3, the DNA is TGTGCCAGCAGTCCTTACCCCCAGGGACCTGGGGCCAACGTCCTGACTTTC. Its translation is CASSPYPQGPGANVLTF.

This clonotype was recorded a few times. One end of the junction varies from germline; a read error may be responsible. This rearrangement joins TRBV24-1 to TRBJ1-5; TRBD1 matches 7 bases. The CDR3 totals 15 residues. Germline-derived CDR1 and CDR2 are KGHDR and SFDVKD. DNA for the CDR3: TGTGCCACCCTCTACAACAGGGGAGCCAATAAGCCCCAGCATTTT. Translating it yields CATLYNRGANKPQHF.

The chain is built from TRBV4-1 and TRBJ1-2; D not resolved. This CDR3 region has 14 residues. The germline gives CDR1 MGHRA, CDR2 YSYEKL. V lost 0 bases and J lost 7, with 12 bases in between. The CDR3 protein is CASSQDRPTVGYTF. The CDR3 region has the DNA TGCGCCAGCAGCCAAGATAGGCCAACAGTTGGCTACACCTTC.

This clonotype was counted at least ten times. V is TRBV7-2 and J is TRBJ1-4, with TRBD1 as a possible D gene (5 bases). V gave up 3 bases and J gave up 8 bases, with 13 bases separating them. The germline V gene encodes CDR1 SGHTA and CDR2 FQGNSA. The CDR3 spans 14 residues. CDR3 region: CASSLSGTEEKLFF. Here the CDR3 DNA reads TGTGCCAGCAGCTTGTCAGGGACTGAGGAAAAACTGTTTTTT.

The V and J genes are TRBV27 and TRBJ1-5, with 9 bases matching TRBD1. V shed 5 bases and J 1 base; nucleotides not matched to a gene: 9. CDR1 and CDR2 from the germline V gene are MNHEY and SMNVEV (reference sequence). This CDR3 comprises 17 residues. The CDR3 coding sequence is TGTGCCAGCAGTCTACGACCGGGACAGGGAAGCAATCAGCCCCAGCATTTT. Its translation: CASSLRPGQGSNQPQHF.

This clonotype was detected only a few times. The chain is built from TRBV7-6 and TRBJ1-2; weak D call: TRBD1 (5 bases). Germline V gene sequence: CDR1 SGHVS, CDR2 FNYEAQ. V lost 8 bases and J 0 bases, leaving 10 bases between the germline ends. The CDR3 is 13 residues long. DNA of the CDR3: TGTGCCAGCCGGCAGGGCCCTAACTATGGCTACACCTTC. This codes for CASRQGPNYGYTF.

This clonotype was found many times. The chain uses TRBV2 and TRBJ2-3; 7 nucleotides line up with TRBD2. V lost 7 bases, J lost 0 bases, and 4 bases stayed unmatched. The length of the CDR3 is 14 residues. The V gene's germline CDR1 is SNHLY and CDR2 FYNNEI. The CDR3 DNA reads as TGTGCCAGCATTCTAGCGGTGAGCACAGATACGCAGTATTTT. This sequence encodes CASILAVSTDTQYF.

This clonotype was seen a single time. This chain uses TRBV25-1 with TRBJ1-6; TRBD1 matches at 9 bases. The CDR3 contains 13 residues. Germline V gives CDR1 MGHDK, CDR2 SYGVNS. V dropped 8 bases and J dropped 8; count of bases not matched to a gene: 4. The CDR3 spells CASAGQGDSPLHF. As DNA, the CDR3 is TGTGCCAGCGCGGGACAGGGTGATTCACCCCTCCACTTT.